Following are 10 T cell receptor beta chains from one sample sequenced in a study of T cell responses to AZD1222 COVID-19 vaccine. Clones were read by immunoSEQ multiplex PCR, and TCRdb kept only the in-frame ones, dropping some. The sample has 150,000 or so clones, roughly 92% seen once; the top ten hold less than 3%. The sequencing used peripheral blood, collected on day 0 of AZD1222 vaccination. These receptors were obtained from an adult in good health.

The gene calls are TRBV27 and TRBJ1-1; 8 bases are shared with TRBD1. In germline, CDR1 is MNHEY, CDR2 SMNVEV (reference sequence). The V segment lost 1 base and the J segment 0 bases; nucleotides outside the gene matches: 13. The CDR3 has 19 amino acids. The DNA for the CDR3 is TGTGCCAGCAGTTTATTCCGCCTACCGGGACAGGCGATGAACACTGAAGCTTTCTTT. Translating gives CASSLFRLPGQAMNTEAFF.

The gene calls are TRBV2 and TRBJ2-5, with TRBD2 matching over 7 bases. The trim removed 7 bases at V and 2 bases at J, leaving 4 bases unmatched. CDR3 length: 13 amino acids. Germline V gene sequence: CDR1 SNHLY, CDR2 FYNNEI. DNA for the CDR3: TGTGCCAGCAAAAGGGACTATCAAGAGACCCAGTACTTC. Amino acids: CASKRDYQETQYF.

There are a few counts of this clone. A junction end diverges from the germline sequence, so it may reflect a read error. The V call is TRBV7-2, the J call TRBJ2-3; D may be TRBD2 (5 bases). The V gene's germline CDR1 is SGHTA and CDR2 FQGNSA. The CDR3 sequence is 11 residues long. The CDR3 DNA is TGTGCCAGCAGCTCCGCCGGGAAACGCGATTTT. Protein product: CASSSAGKRDF.

V usage is TRBV12-3 or TRBV12-4 and J usage is TRBJ1-5; D is uncertain. V was trimmed by 5 bases and J by 0 bases, leaving 5 bases between them. This CDR3 has 13 amino acids. The CDR3 here is CASSLYSNQPQHF. The CDR3 nucleotides are TGTGCCAGCAGTCTTTATAGCAATCAGCCCCAGCATTTT.

V and J are TRBV5-4 and TRBJ1-1; maybe TRBD1 (5 bases). Between the trimmed V and J ends, which lost 3 bases and 5 bases, there was a span of 17 bases. The CDR3 is 15 amino acids. Germline V CDR1 and CDR2: SGHNT, YYREEE (reference sequence). The CDR3 protein is CASSWERGLGTEAFF. CDR3 bases: TGTGCCAGCAGCTGGGAACGGGGGTTAGGGACTGAAGCTTTCTTT.

The J gene is TRBJ1-5, the V gene TRBV19; 7 bases agree with TRBD1. Germline loops: CDR1 LNHDA, CDR2 SQIVND (reference sequence). The CDR3 has 15 amino acids. With 6 bases clipped from V and 0 bases from J, the junction kept 5 bases outside the gene matches. The CDR3 here is CASSEQGYSNQPQHF. CDR3 DNA: TGTGCCAGTAGCGAACAGGGGTATAGCAATCAGCCCCAGCATTTT.

V usage is TRBV5-1 and J usage is TRBJ1-2; possible D gene TRBD1, 5 bases. V dropped 7 bases and J dropped 2 bases, with 15 bases sitting between them. Per germline, CDR1 SGHRS and CDR2 YFSETQ. The CDR3 length is 14 residues. The CDR3 reads CASRVGQSNYGYTF. Here the CDR3 DNA reads TGCGCCAGCCGAGTGGGGCAAAGCAACTATGGCTACACCTTC.

The chain is built from TRBV6-5 and TRBJ2-1, with D hard to call. There are 12 residues in the CDR3. Germline CDR1 MNHEY, CDR2 SVGAGI. Trimming stripped 5 bases from V and 7 bases from J, with 9 bases between. The CDR3 loop reads CASSKEWNEQFF. As DNA, the CDR3 is TGTGCCAGCAGTAAGGAGTGGAATGAGCAGTTCTTC.

The chain joins TRBV28 to TRBJ2-1; weak D call: TRBD2 (6 bases). The CDR3 length is 15 residues. Germline V gene data show CDR1 as MDHEN and CDR2 as SYDVKM. Between the trimmed V and J ends, which lost 3 bases and 6 bases, there was a span of 15 bases. CDR3 nucleotide sequence: TGTGCCAGCAGTTTTTCGGGAGCACGGGCCAATGAGCAGTTCTTC. Amino acids: CASSFSGARANEQFF.

CDR3 in DNA: TGTGCCAGTAGTATAGATAAGAATGGCGAGCAGTACTTC. Its translation is CASSIDKNGEQYF. The genes are TRBV19 and TRBJ2-7, with D uncertain. CDR1 is LNHDA, CDR2 SQIVND, per germline (reference sequence). The V end lost 0 bases, the J end lost 6 bases, and 9 bases lay between the germline ends. CDR3 size: 13 residues.